This T cell receptor beta chain was identified in a study of blood T cell repertoires in COVID-19. In the study overall: From the United States, Italy and Spain came samples of acute and convalescent COVID-19. PBMCs, B-cell-depleted T cells, or T cells were the source of the cDNA or gDNA that made up the material.

How the authors handled the data: Amplification from reference gene primers served as the basis for estimated nucleated cell counts. Generated by immunoSEQ multiplex PCR, the TCRdb table keeps only in-frame clones and is missing some. V, J and clone size reflect that table, while D and trimming were determined from the DNA. The sample comprises 200,000 to 300,000 clones, approximately 86% of which are singletons, and about 1.7% rests with the top ten. There are 13 residues in the CDR3. The V end lost 5 bases, the J end lost 3 bases, and 10 bases lay between the germline ends. CDR1 is SGHVS, CDR2 FQNEAQ, per germline.

This receptor was obtained from a woman aged 55-69 years who had recovered from COVID-19. The V and J genes are TRBV7-8 and TRBJ1-1, with a tentative D call TRBD1 (6 bases). Source material: peripheral blood. The CDR3 loop reads CASSRNRDTEAFF. The DNA of the CDR3 is TGTGCCAGCAGCCGTAACAGGGACACTGAAGCTTTCTTT.